This T cell receptor beta chain was sequenced for a study of blood T cells in healthy people across ages. Study-wide findings and caveats: Comparison with aged donors showed that long-lived donors had more naive CD4+ cells and higher diversity.

Germline loops: CDR1 SNHLY, CDR2 FYNNEI. V gave up 0 bases and J gave up 13 bases; unmatched junction bases: 7. The length of the CDR3 is 13 residues. Worth noting for this clonotype: What it recognizes is unknown. A much bigger clone sits one base away, suggesting this may be a read error.

A J-beta primer mix and a sample-barcoded 5' primer were used in a second PCR of about 7 to 12 cycles. Through a template-switch adaptor with 12 random nucleotides, each cDNA molecule received a tag. Using its own MiXCR run on the 5' RACE reads, TCRdb lists one record per CDR3 protein. The data show hundreds of thousands of distinct CDR3 sequences, approximately 52% seen once. The J gene is TRBJ2-5, the V gene TRBV2; 8 nucleotides align to TRBD2. This sequence was found in a woman aged 80 or over in good health. The sequenced sample consisted of blood. The CDR3 loop reads CASSEARTSIRYF. The CDR3 DNA is TGTGCCAGCAGTGAAGCGCGGACTAGCATCCGGTACTTC.